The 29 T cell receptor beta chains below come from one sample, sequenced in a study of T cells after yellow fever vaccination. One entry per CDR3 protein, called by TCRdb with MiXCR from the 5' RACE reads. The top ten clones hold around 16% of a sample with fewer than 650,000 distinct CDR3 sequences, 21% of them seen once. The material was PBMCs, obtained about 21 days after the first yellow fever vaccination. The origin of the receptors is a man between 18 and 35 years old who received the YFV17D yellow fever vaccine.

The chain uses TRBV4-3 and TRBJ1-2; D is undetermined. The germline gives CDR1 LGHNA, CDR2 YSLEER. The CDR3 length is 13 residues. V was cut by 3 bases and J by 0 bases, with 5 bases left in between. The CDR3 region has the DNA TGCGCCAGCAGCCACGTATCTAACTATGGCTACACCTTC. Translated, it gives CASSHVSNYGYTF.

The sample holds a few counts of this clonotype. The CDR3 bases are TGTGCCATCAGTGACCCAGGGTGGACTGAAGCTTTCTTT. Translating gives CAISDPGWTEAFF. The rearrangement uses TRBV10-3 and TRBJ1-1, with D perhaps TRBD1 (5 bases). Trimming removed 3 bases at V and 5 bases at J, with 10 bases between. The CDR3 extends over 13 amino acids. Per germline, CDR1 ENHRY and CDR2 SYGVKD.

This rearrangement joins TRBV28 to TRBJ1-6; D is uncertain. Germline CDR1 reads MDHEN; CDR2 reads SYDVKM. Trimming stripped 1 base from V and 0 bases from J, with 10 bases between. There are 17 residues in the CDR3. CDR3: CASSLSSPSSYNSPLHF. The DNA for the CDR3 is TGTGCCAGCAGTTTATCATCTCCGAGCTCCTATAATTCACCCCTCCACTTT.

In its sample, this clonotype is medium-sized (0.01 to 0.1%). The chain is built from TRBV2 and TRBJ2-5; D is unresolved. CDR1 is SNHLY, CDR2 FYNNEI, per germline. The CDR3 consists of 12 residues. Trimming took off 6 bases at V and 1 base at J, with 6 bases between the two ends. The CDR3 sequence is CASRNAQETQYF. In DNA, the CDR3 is TGTGCCAGCAGAAACGCCCAAGAGACCCAGTACTTC.

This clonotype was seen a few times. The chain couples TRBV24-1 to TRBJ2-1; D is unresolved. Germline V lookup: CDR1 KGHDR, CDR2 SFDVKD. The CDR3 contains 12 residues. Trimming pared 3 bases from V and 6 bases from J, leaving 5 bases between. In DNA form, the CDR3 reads TGTGCCACCAGTGATCCCTTCAATGAGCAGTTCTTC. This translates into CATSDPFNEQFF.

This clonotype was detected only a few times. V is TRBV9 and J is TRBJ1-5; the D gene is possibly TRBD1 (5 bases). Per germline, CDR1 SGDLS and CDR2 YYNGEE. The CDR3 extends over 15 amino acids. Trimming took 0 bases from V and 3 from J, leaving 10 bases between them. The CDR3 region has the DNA TGTGCCAGCAGCGTAGGGGGCAGGGTCAATCAGCCCCAGCATTTT. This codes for CASSVGGRVNQPQHF.

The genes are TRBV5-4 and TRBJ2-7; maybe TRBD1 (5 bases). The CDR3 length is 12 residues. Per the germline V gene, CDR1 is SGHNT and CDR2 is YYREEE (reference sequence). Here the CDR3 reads CASSFDMQGWNV. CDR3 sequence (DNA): TGTGCCAGCAGCTTCGATATGCAGGGTTGGAACGTC.

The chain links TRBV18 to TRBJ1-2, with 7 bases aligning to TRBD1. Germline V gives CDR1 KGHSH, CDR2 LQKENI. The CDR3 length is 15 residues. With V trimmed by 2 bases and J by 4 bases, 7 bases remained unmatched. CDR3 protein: CASSPAGQFLYGYTF. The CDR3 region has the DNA TGTGCCAGCTCACCAGCGGGACAGTTCCTCTATGGCTACACCTTC.

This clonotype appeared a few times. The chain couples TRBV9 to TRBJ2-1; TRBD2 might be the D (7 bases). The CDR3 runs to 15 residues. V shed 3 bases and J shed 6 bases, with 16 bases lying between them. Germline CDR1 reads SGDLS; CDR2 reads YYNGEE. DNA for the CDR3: TGTGCCAGCAGCGAGCCGGGGGGCCGAGGCAATGAGCAGTTCTTC. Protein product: CASSEPGGRGNEQFF.

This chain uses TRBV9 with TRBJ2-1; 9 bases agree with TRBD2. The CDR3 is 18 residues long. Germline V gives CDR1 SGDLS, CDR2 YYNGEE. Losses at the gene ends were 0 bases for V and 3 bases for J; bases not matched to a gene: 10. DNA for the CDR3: TGTGCCAGCAGCGTAGGTAGCGGGGGTACGAATTTCTACAATGAGCAGTTCTTC. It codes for CASSVGSGGTNFYNEQFF.

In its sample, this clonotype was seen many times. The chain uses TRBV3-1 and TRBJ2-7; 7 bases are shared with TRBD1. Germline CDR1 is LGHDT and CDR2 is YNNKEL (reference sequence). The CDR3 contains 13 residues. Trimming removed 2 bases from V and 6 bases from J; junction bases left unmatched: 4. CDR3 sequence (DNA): TGTGCCAGCAGCCAATCGACAGGGACCGAGCAGTACTTC. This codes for CASSQSTGTEQYF.

The CDR3 loop is CASSQEGLAGGIPAGTQYF. In DNA, the CDR3 is TGTGCCAGCAGCCAAGAGGGACTAGCGGGGGGGATTCCCGCGGGGACGCAGTATTTT. The V call is TRBV3-1, the J call TRBJ2-3; 16 bases agree with TRBD2. Germline trimming cut 0 bases from V and 9 bases from J; bases unmatched to any gene: 12. The germline V gene has CDR1 LGHDT and CDR2 YNNKEL (reference sequence). This CDR3 contains 19 residues.

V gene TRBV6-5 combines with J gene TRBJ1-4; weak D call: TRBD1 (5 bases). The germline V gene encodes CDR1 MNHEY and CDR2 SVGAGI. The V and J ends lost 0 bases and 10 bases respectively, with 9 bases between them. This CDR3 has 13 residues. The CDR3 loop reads CASSYSNGGKLFF. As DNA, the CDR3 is TGTGCCAGCAGTTACTCGAATGGGGGAAAACTGTTTTTT.

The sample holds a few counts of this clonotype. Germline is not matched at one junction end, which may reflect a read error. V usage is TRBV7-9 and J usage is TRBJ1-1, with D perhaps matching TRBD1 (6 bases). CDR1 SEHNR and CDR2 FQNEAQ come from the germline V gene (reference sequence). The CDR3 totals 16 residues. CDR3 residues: CASSLAGGAGNTEAFF. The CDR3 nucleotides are TGTGCCAGCAGCCTAGCTGGGGGCGCCGGAAACACTGAAGCTTTCTTT.

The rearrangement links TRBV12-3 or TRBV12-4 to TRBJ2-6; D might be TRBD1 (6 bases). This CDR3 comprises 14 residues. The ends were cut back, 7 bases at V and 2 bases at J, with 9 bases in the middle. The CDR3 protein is CASTNRAGANVLTF. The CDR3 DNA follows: TGTGCCAGCACTAACAGGGCTGGGGCCAACGTCCTGACTTTC.

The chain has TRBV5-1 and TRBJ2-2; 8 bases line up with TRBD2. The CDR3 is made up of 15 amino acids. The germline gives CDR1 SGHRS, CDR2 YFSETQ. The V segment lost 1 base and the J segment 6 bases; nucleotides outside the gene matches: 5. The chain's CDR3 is CASSLQRGFAGELFF. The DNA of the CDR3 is TGCGCCAGCAGCTTGCAGCGGGGGTTTGCCGGGGAGCTGTTTTTT.

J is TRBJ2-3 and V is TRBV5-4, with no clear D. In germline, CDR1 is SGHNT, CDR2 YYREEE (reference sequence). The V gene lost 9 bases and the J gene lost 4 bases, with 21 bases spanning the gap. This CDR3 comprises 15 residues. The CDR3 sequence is CATTPYGLGSDTQYF. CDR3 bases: TGTGCCACCACGCCCTATGGCTTGGGATCAGATACGCAGTATTTT.

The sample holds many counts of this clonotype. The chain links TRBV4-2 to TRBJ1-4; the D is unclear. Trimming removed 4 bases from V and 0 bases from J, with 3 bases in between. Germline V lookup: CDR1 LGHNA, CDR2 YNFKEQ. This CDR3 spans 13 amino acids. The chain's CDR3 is CASSPATNEKLFF. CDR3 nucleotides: TGTGCCAGCAGCCCGGCAACTAATGAAAAACTGTTTTTT.

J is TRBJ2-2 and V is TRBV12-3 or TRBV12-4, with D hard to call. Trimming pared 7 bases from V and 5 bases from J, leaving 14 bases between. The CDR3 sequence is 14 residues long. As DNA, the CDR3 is TGTGCCAGCATGGTTACAGAATCAACCGGGGAGCTGTTTTTT. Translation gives CASMVTESTGELFF.

This CDR3 reads CASSLPGGLDEQFF. The CDR3 DNA reads TGTGCCAGCAGCTTACCAGGAGGTCTCGATGAGCAGTTCTTC. V is TRBV7-9 and J is TRBJ2-1, with D possibly matching TRBD2 (5 bases). Germline lookup yields CDR1 SEHNR and CDR2 FQNEAQ (reference sequence). CDR3 length: 14 amino acids. V was shortened by 2 bases and J by 8 bases, with 13 bases between the two germline ends.

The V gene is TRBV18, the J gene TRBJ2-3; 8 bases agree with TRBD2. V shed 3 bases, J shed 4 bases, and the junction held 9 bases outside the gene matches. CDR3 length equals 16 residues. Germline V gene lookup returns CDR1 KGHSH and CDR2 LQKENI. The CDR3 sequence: CASSPGSGGASDTQYF. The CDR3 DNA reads TGTGCCAGCTCACCGGGGAGCGGGGGAGCCTCAGATACGCAGTATTTT.

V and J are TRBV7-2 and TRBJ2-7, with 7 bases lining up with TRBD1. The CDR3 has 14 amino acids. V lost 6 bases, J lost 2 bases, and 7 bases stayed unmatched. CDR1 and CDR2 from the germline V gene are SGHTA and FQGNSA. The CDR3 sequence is CASRQPTGTYEQYF. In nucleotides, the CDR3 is TGTGCCAGCAGACAGCCGACAGGGACCTACGAGCAGTACTTC.

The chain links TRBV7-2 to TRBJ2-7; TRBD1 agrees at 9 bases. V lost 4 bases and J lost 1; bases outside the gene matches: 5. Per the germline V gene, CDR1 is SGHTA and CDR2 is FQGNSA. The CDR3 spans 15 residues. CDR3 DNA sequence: TGTGCCAGCAGCTGGACCGGGACAGGGTCCTACGAGCAGTACTTC. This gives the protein CASSWTGTGSYEQYF.

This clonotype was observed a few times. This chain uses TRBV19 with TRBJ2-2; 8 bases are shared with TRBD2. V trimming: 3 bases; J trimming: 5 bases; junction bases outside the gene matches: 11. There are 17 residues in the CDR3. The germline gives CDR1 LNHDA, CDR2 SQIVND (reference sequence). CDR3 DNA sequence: TGTGCCAGTAGTATGCCTAGCGGGTTTCGTCGTACCGGGGAGCTGTTTTTT. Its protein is CASSMPSGFRRTGELFF.

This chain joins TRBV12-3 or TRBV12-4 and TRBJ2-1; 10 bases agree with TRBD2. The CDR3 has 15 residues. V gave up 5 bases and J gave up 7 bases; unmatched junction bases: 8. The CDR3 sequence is CASSTGVAGGNEQFF. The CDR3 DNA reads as TGTGCCAGCAGTACCGGGGTAGCGGGGGGAAATGAGCAGTTCTTC.

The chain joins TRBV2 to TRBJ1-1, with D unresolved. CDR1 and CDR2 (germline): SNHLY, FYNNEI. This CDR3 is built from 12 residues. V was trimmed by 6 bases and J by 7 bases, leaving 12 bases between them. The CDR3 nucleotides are TGTGCCAGCAGGCAACAGACCAGTGAAGCTTTCTTT. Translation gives CASRQQTSEAFF.

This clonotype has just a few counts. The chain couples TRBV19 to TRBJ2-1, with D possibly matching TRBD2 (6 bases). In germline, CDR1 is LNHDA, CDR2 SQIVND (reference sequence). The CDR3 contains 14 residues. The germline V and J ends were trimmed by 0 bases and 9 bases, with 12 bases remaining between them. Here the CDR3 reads CASSIEVRGSEQFF. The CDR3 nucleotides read TGTGCCAGTAGTATAGAAGTCCGGGGGAGTGAGCAGTTCTTC.

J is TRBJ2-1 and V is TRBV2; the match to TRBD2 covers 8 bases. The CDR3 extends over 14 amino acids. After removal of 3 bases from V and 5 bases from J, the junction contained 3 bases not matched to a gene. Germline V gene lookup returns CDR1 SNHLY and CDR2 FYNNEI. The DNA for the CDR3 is TGTGCCAGCAGTGATCGGACTAGCCACAATGAGCAGTTCTTC. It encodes CASSDRTSHNEQFF.

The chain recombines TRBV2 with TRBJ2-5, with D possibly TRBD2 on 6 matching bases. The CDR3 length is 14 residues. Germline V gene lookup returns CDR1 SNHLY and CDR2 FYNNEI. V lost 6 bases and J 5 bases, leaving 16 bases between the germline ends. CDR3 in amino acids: CASRTWTNLETQYF. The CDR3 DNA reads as TGTGCCAGCAGGACTTGGACTAATCTGGAGACCCAGTACTTC. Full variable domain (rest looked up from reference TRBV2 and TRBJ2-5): EPEVTQTPSHQVTQMGQEVILRCVPISNHLYFYWYRQILGQKVEFLVSFYNNEISEKSEIFDDQFSVERPDGSNFTLKIRSTKLEDSAMYFCASRTWTNLETQYFGPGTRLLVL.